The clone carrying this T cell receptor (beta chain) occurred many times. The V gene's germline CDR1 is SQVTM and CDR2 ANQGSEA. The V end lost 0 bases, the J end lost 2 bases, and 5 bases lay between the germline ends. This CDR3 has 13 residues. TCRdb independently ran MiXCR on the 5' RACE reads; one entry per CDR3 protein. The sample has 85,000 to 100,000 distinct CDR3 sequences, about 8% seen once. This sample is part of a study of CD8 T cells in ankylosing spondylitis. This TCR derives from a male donor with ankylosing spondylitis or in good health (not recorded which). The specimen sequenced was blood, either unsorted or a sorted T cell fraction (not recorded which). The V gene is TRBV29-1, the J gene TRBJ1-5; D gene ambiguous. CDR3 amino acids: CSVEEGRNQPQHF. The CDR3 DNA follows: TGCAGCGTTGAAGAAGGGCGCAATCAGCCCCAGCATTTT.